This is a list of T cell receptor beta chains from one sample in a study of T cells in narcolepsy. TCRdb keeps only in-frame clones here, not all; method: immunoSEQ multiplex PCR. The table includes fewer than 40,000 clones, 83% detected once. The sample was memory (CD45RA-) CD4+ T cells from blood. The receptors derive from a human donor in good health. Both conserved end residues are part of each CDR3. The D gene is left open where the match is weak. Clone size is given for some rows only: seen once, a few or many times, or a class if the clone is expanded.

j_call d_call v_call clone_size cdr3_nt cdr3_aa
TRBJ2-5 TRBD2 TRBV6-4 once TGTGCCGGCAGTGTTTCCGTCCTGCGACTAGCGGGGGATGGACAAGAGACCCAGTACTTC CAGSVSVLRLAGDGQETQYF
TRBJ1-3 NA TRBV19 NA TGTGCCAGTAGTATCCGGACACTCGTTGGAAACACCATATATTTT CASSIRTLVGNTIYF
TRBJ1-2 NA TRBV18 NA TGTGCCAGCTCCCCAGGGAGCAACTATGGCTACACCTTC CASSPGSNYGYTF
TRBJ1-2 NA TRBV4-2 NA TGTGCCAGCAGCCAAGTTAATAGGGAATCGGATGGCTACACCTTC CASSQVNRESDGYTF
TRBJ2-3 TRBD1 TRBV13 NA TGTGCCAGCAGCTCGGACAGGGGGTTAACAGATACGCAGTATTTT CASSSDRGLTDTQYF
TRBJ2-2 NA TRBV9 NA TGTGCCAGCGGGACCTCGACCGGGGAGCTGTTTTTT CASGTSTGELFF
TRBJ2-3 NA TRBV5-4 NA TGTGCCAGCAGCTTGGCGGAAACAGATACGCAGTATTTT CASSLAETDTQYF
TRBJ2-1 TRBD2 TRBV14 NA TGTGCCAGCAGCCAAGACTTGCTAGCGGGGGCGTACAATGAGCAGTTCTTC CASSQDLLAGAYNEQFF
TRBJ1-3 NA TRBV5-1 NA TGCGCCAGCAGCTTGGACGGGGAGGGAAACACCATATATTTT CASSLDGEGNTIYF
TRBJ1-1 TRBD1 TRBV6-6 NA TGTGCCAGCAGTTACGATCGGGACAGGGTGGGAGCTTTCTTT CASSYDRDRVGAFF